What follows are 23 T cell receptor beta chains derived from one specimen sequenced in a study of regulatory T cells in long-lasting Graves disease. Construction of TCR beta libraries relied on iRepertoire HTBI primers and on Arm-PCR targeting CDR3 regions. TCRdb reanalysed the multiplex PCR reads using MiXCR and keeps one entry per CDR3 protein. The profile shows hundreds of thousands of distinct CDR3 sequences, more than 20% of them singletons. The time point is: persistent/refractory GD, antithyroid drugs over 5 years with positive TRAb. Extracted RNA from PBMCs served as the source of the TCR library. This specimen consisted of peripheral blood mononuclear cells (PBMCs), obtained when the disease was refractory, from a patient treated with antithyroid drugs. The source is a female donor with Graves disease.

This clonotype was seen a handful of times. The rearrangement links TRBV6-1 to TRBJ2-5; 9 bases agree with TRBD2. The V gene's germline CDR1 is MNHNS and CDR2 SASEGT. The trim removed 5 bases at V and 3 bases at J, leaving 4 bases unmatched. The CDR3 loop spans 14 amino acids. The CDR3 nucleotides are TGTGCCAGCAGTCCTCAGCGGGAGGAAGAGACCCAGTACTTC. Its protein product is CASSPQREEETQYF.

In this sample, this clonotype turned up a few times. The gene calls are TRBV4-3 and TRBJ2-5, with D possibly TRBD1 on 6 matching bases. Per the germline V gene, CDR1 is LGHNA and CDR2 is YSLEER. This CDR3 comprises 19 residues. The ends were cut back, 0 bases at V and 1 base at J, with 21 bases in the middle. The CDR3 loop is CASSQDRSGVGSGQETQYF. The CDR3 nucleotides are TGCGCCAGCAGCCAAGATCGATCAGGGGTGGGGAGCGGCCAAGAGACCCAGTACTTC.

This clonotype was found many times. The CDR3 DNA is TGCAGCGTTGAAGAACAGGAGAATCAGCCCCAGCATTTT. It is translated as CSVEEQENQPQHF. The rearrangement uses TRBV29-1 and TRBJ1-5, with a possible D match to TRBD1 (5 bases). In germline, CDR1 is SQVTM, CDR2 ANQGSEA. This CDR3 comprises 13 residues. Trimming cost V 0 bases and J 4 bases, with 7 bases left between them.

This clonotype appeared many times. The V gene is TRBV20-1, the J gene TRBJ2-7, with D possibly TRBD2 on 7 matching bases. The V end lost 4 bases, the J end lost 2 bases, and 15 bases lay between the germline ends. The germline gives CDR1 DFQATT, CDR2 SNEGSKA (reference sequence). CDR3 length: 14 amino acids. The CDR3 nucleotides read TGCAGTGCTAAGAAGGGGGGGATGACCTACGAGCAGTACTTC. Its translation: CSAKKGGMTYEQYF.

Note on this clonotype: The junction differs from germline at one of its ends, possibly a read error. This rearrangement joins TRBV11-1 to TRBJ2-7; 10 bases match TRBD2. There are 16 residues in the CDR3. Germline V gives CDR1 SGHAT, CDR2 FQDESV (reference sequence). CDR3 loop: CASSQETSGASYEQYF. The CDR3 DNA sequence: TGCGCCAGCAGCCAAGAAACTAGCGGGGCATCCTACGAGCAGTACTTC.

In regard to this clonotype: The conserved phenylalanine or tryptophan normally closing the CDR3 is absent here, so this likely arose from a read error. The rearrangement joins TRBV12-3 or TRBV12-4 to TRBJ1-5, with D perhaps matching TRBD1 (5 bases). The CDR3 covers 17 residues. V was pared by 2 bases and J by 3 bases, with 17 bases between. The CDR3 reads CASSLSTGGFLNQPQHL. DNA for the CDR3: TGTGCCAGCAGTTTATCAACGGGGGGGTTCCTCAATCAGCCCCAGCATCTT.

The genes are TRBV10-1 and TRBJ2-1, with 7 bases identical to TRBD1. This CDR3 comprises 15 residues. Germline assignment: CDR1 WNHNN and CDR2 SYGVQD (reference sequence). With V trimmed by 0 bases and J by 5 bases, 4 bases remained unmatched. In DNA, the CDR3 is TGCGCCAGCAGTGAGTCGGGACAGAAAAACAATGAGCAGTTCTTC. Translated, it gives CASSESGQKNNEQFF.

This chain connects TRBV20-1 to TRBJ1-2, with a tentative D call TRBD1 (6 bases). The germline CDR1 and CDR2 sequences are DFQATT and SNEGSKA (reference sequence). With 1 base removed from V and 4 bases from J, the gap between germline ends came to 13 bases. The CDR3 contains 14 residues. The CDR3 DNA follows: TGCAGTGCTAGAGGGGGGCCGGCTATCTATGGCTACACCTTC. It yields the protein CSARGGPAIYGYTF.

CDR3 amino acids: CASSFPPGLNTGELFF. CDR3 DNA: TGTGCCAGCAGCTTCCCACCGGGGCTTAACACCGGGGAGCTGTTTTTT. V and J are TRBV5-4 and TRBJ2-2; perhaps D is TRBD1 or TRBD2 (5 bases each). Between the trimmed V and J ends, which lost 2 bases and 2 bases, there was a span of 13 bases. This CDR3 comprises 16 residues. CDR1 is SGHNT and CDR2 is YYREEE in the germline V gene (reference sequence). Complete variable domain (other parts from reference TRBV5-4 and TRBJ2-2): ETGVTQSPTHLIKTRGQQVTLRCSSQSGHNTVSWYQQALGQGPQFIFQYYREEENGRGNFPPRFSGLQFPNYSSELNVNALELDDSALYLCASSFPPGLNTGELFFGEGSRLTVL.

In this sample, this clonotype is medium-sized. J is TRBJ1-1 and V is TRBV2; D is unclear. The CDR3 contains 14 residues. CDR1 is SNHLY, CDR2 FYNNEI, per germline. Trimming shortened V by 5 bases and J by 3 bases, and 13 bases separated the two germline ends. CDR3 sequence reads: CASSRPGWDTEAFF. In nucleotides, the CDR3 is TGTGCCAGCAGTAGACCTGGGTGGGACACTGAAGCTTTCTTT.

This clonotype was counted at least ten times. This sequence joins TRBV2 and TRBJ2-7, with D uncertain. CDR3 length: 11 residues. CDR1 and CDR2 from the germline V gene are SNHLY and FYNNEI. The V and J ends lost 6 bases and 4 bases respectively, with 7 bases between them. The CDR3 here is CASSDVYEQYF. The CDR3 DNA reads TGTGCCAGCAGCGACGTTTACGAGCAGTACTTC.

The chain recombines TRBV25-1 with TRBJ2-2, with D possibly TRBD1 on 6 matching bases. CDR3 size: 15 residues. Trimming took off 2 bases at V and 5 bases at J, with 12 bases between the two ends. From germline, CDR1 is MGHDK and CDR2 SYGVNS. The CDR3 here is CASSEGGSSTGELFF. The DNA for the CDR3 is TGTGCCAGCAGTGAAGGGGGCTCCAGTACCGGGGAGCTGTTTTTT.

This clonotype was picked up a small number of times. This sequence joins TRBV25-1 and TRBJ1-1; the match to TRBD1 covers 11 bases. The CDR3 runs 15 residues. Germline CDR1 and CDR2: MGHDK and SYGVNS. V dropped 4 bases and J dropped 10; count of bases not matched to a gene: 11. The CDR3 sequence is CASSVAGTGGGTAFF. In DNA form, the CDR3 reads TGTGCCAGCAGTGTCGCCGGGACAGGGGGTGGAACAGCTTTCTTT.

Only a few counts were recorded for this clonotype. The chain recombines TRBV20-1 with TRBJ2-7; D call uncertain. CDR1 DFQATT and CDR2 SNEGSKA come from the germline V gene (reference sequence). The V and J ends lost 5 bases and 5 bases respectively, with 10 bases between them. CDR3 size: 11 residues. The CDR3 nucleotides are TGCAGTGCTGCCCAGGCGAACGAGCAGTACTTC. It translates to CSAAQANEQYF.

This clonotype has a count of ten or more. This chain uses TRBV10-2 with TRBJ1-2, with TRBD1 as a possible D gene (6 bases). The length of the CDR3 is 13 residues. Germline V lookup: CDR1 WSHSY, CDR2 SAAADI. Trimming shortened V by 3 bases and J by 4 bases, and 9 bases separated the two germline ends. The CDR3 bases are TGCGCCAGCAGTGACGGGGGCGTCTATGGCTACACCTTC. Protein product: CASSDGGVYGYTF.

This clonotype has a handful of counts. V usage is TRBV12-3 or TRBV12-4 and J usage is TRBJ2-7, with D tentatively TRBD1 (5 bases). This CDR3 spans 14 amino acids. Trimming cost V 3 bases and J 3 bases, with 12 bases left between them. The CDR3 DNA reads as TGTGCCAGCAGTTTTCAGGGTTACAACTACGAGCAGTACTTC. Amino acids: CASSFQGYNYEQYF.

The genes are TRBV6-2 or TRBV6-3 and TRBJ2-7; D possibly corresponds to TRBD2 (6 bases). This CDR3 comprises 14 residues. V was shortened by 7 bases and J by 5 bases, with 18 bases between the two germline ends. Per the germline V gene, CDR1 is MNHEY and CDR2 is SVGEGT. DNA for the CDR3: TGTGCCAGCAATCGGGACTTGGGGGTCAACGAGCAGTACTTC. Translating gives CASNRDLGVNEQYF.

This chain joins TRBV5-6 and TRBJ2-2; 10 nucleotides agree with TRBD2. CDR3 length: 17 residues. Germline V gene sequence: CDR1 SGHDT, CDR2 YYEEEE. V lost 4 bases and J lost 3; bases outside the gene matches: 9. Here the CDR3 reads CASSIYQREGHTGELFF. The DNA of the CDR3 is TGTGCCAGCAGCATATATCAGCGGGAGGGCCACACCGGGGAGCTGTTTTTT.

This clonotype was seen at least ten times. The chain links TRBV11-3 to TRBJ2-2; 9 bases line up with TRBD2. Losses at the gene ends were 5 bases for V and 6 bases for J; bases not matched to a gene: 7. The CDR3 length is 15 residues. The germline V gene encodes CDR1 SGHNT and CDR2 YENEEA. Written as DNA, the CDR3 is TGTGCCAGCAGCCTCGGGCGGGAGGGCTCCGGGGAGCTGTTTTTT. Residues: CASSLGREGSGELFF.

This clonotype was recorded at least ten times. This chain links TRBV7-2 with TRBJ2-5; 10 nucleotides align to TRBD2. This CDR3 region has 16 residues. Germline CDR1 SGHTA, CDR2 FQGNSA. Germline trimming cut 5 bases from V and 1 base from J; bases unmatched to any gene: 7. CDR3 DNA: TGTGCCAGCAGCCGTCGACTAGCGGGCTTCCAAGAGACCCAGTACTTC. Translation gives CASSRRLAGFQETQYF.

As to this clonotype: A much bigger clone sits one base away, suggesting this may be a read error. V is TRBV9 and J is TRBJ2-7; D gene unclear. CDR1 and CDR2 (germline): SGDLS, YYNGEE. The CDR3 sequence is 12 residues long. Trimming removed 2 bases from V and 3 bases from J, with 6 bases in between. CDR3 in DNA: TGTGCCAGCAGCGTGAACAACTACGAGCAGTACTTC. Residues: CASSVNNYEQYF.

This clonotype appeared many times. The rearrangement links TRBV6-5 to TRBJ2-2, with D perhaps TRBD1 or TRBD2 (5 bases each). The CDR3 is 19 amino acids. Germline V gene data show CDR1 as MNHEY and CDR2 as SVGAGI. V was shortened by 3 bases and J by 3 bases, with 23 bases between the two germline ends. The CDR3 nucleotides read TGTGCCAGCAGTTATTCCCCACTATCAGGGATGGGGGACACCGGGGAGCTGTTTTTT. This gives the protein CASSYSPLSGMGDTGELFF.

In its sample, this clonotype was seen a few times. The V and J genes are TRBV7-2 and TRBJ2-7, with 7 bases that match TRBD2. V gave up 4 bases and J gave up 5 bases; unmatched junction bases: 8. The germline CDR1 and CDR2 sequences are SGHTA and FQGNSA. The CDR3 totals 14 residues. The chain's CDR3 is CASSSRAGNDEQYF. The CDR3 DNA reads as TGTGCCAGCAGCTCTAGAGCGGGGAATGACGAGCAGTACTTC.